This TCR beta chain appears in the sequencing data of a study of response to subunit inactivated influenza vaccine. Germline values: CDR1 DFQATT, CDR2 SNEGSKA (reference sequence). V was trimmed by 4 bases and J by 1 base, leaving 2 bases between them. This CDR3 contains 10 residues. Study-level findings and limits: Only a handful of new T cells, the authors suggested, are recruited with each seasonal influenza vaccination.

TCRdb fed the RT-PCR reads into MiXCR, producing one record per CDR3 protein. The top ten hold roughly 24% of the sample, which has around 190,000 distinct CDR3 sequences, approximately 15% seen once. Concerning this clonotype: The antigen is not known.

Source: CD8+ T cells sorted from PBMCs, taken 5 days after vaccination. This sequence originates from a man over 45 who received an inactivated influenza vaccine. The J gene is TRBJ2-7, the V gene TRBV20-1; D remains unclear. This chain's CDR3 is CSAISYEQYF. DNA for the CDR3: TGCAGTGCTATTTCCTACGAGCAGTACTTC.